A selection of T cell receptor beta chains follows, all from one sample in a study of human T cells and chemical hapten exposure. MiXCR, applied by TCRdb to the RACE reads, yields one record per CDR3 protein. This sample has over 55,000 distinct CDR3 sequences, with 11% found just once. Sequences were derived from whole blood, sampled in connection with sensitization to the hapten diphenylcyclopropenone (DPC). These receptor sequences come from a woman aged 50 to 60 with alopecia areata. Some clones in this sample may be carry-over from other donors' samples. Each CDR3 is given with its conserved first and last residue. A D gene is named only where the DNA matches it firmly. For some rows the clone size is stated as once, few or many, or as a class when expanded; others skip it.

D: NA
size: many
J: TRBJ1-2
V: TRBV14
DNA: TGTGCCAGCAGCCAAGATCACAGGAGCGGCTACACCTTC
CDR3: CASSQDHRSGYTF

D: NA
size: NA
J: TRBJ1-2
V: TRBV7-2
DNA: TGTGCCAGCAGCGTCAACCCTCTCACAGGGAAGGACTATGGCTACACCTTC
CDR3: CASSVNPLTGKDYGYTF

D: TRBD2
size: many
J: TRBJ2-7
V: TRBV20-1
DNA: TGCAGTGCTGCGCTAGCGGGGAGCTCCTACGAGCAGTACTTC
CDR3: CSAALAGSSYEQYF

D: TRBD1
size: NA
J: TRBJ2-7
V: TRBV28
DNA: TGTGCCAGCAGTTTAGAGACAGGGCGAATGGAGCAGTACTTC
CDR3: CASSLETGRMEQYF

D: TRBD2
size: NA
J: TRBJ2-1
V: TRBV7-9
DNA: TGTGCCAGCAGACTAGCGGGAGCCCAAAACAATGAGCAGTTCTTC
CDR3: CASRLAGAQNNEQFF

D: TRBD1
size: many
J: TRBJ2-3
V: TRBV7-2
DNA: TGTGCCAGCAGCTTAGTGTTCCCCGGACAGGGGGGCACAGATACGCAGTATTTT
CDR3: CASSLVFPGQGGTDTQYF

D: TRBD2
size: many
J: TRBJ2-3
V: TRBV6-5
DNA: TGTGCCAGCCAGCGGGGGGGCTCGGGAGATACGCAGTATTTT
CDR3: CASQRGGSGDTQYF

D: TRBD1
size: many
J: TRBJ2-5
V: TRBV28
DNA: TGTGCCAGCAGTTTTAGTGGGACAGCCAAAGAGACCCAGTACTTC
CDR3: CASSFSGTAKETQYF

D: NA
size: NA
J: TRBJ1-1
V: TRBV3-1
DNA: TGTGCCAGCAGCCAAGCCCGGGCAGCATCTCAGCACACTGAAGCTTTCTTT
CDR3: CASSQARAASQHTEAFF

D: NA
size: many
J: TRBJ2-7
V: TRBV7-9
DNA: TGTGCCAGCAGCTTATTGTACGTTAGCGAGCAGTACTTC
CDR3: CASSLLYVSEQYF

D: NA
size: NA
J: TRBJ2-7
V: TRBV21-1
DNA: TGTGCCAGCAGGCCCGGGACAGTGGATTTCTACGAGCAGTACTTC
CDR3: CASRPGTVDFYEQYF

D: NA
size: few
J: TRBJ2-1
V: TRBV29-1
DNA: TGCAGCGTTGACCCGACTACAGGCAGGGAGCAGTTCTTC
CDR3: CSVDPTTGREQFF

D: NA
size: NA
J: TRBJ2-3
V: TRBV6-5
DNA: TGTGCCAGCAGTTACGGCAGAAAAGAAACCGATACGCAGTATTTT
CDR3: CASSYGRKETDTQYF

D: NA
size: few
J: TRBJ2-2
V: TRBV20-1
DNA: TGCAGTGCTAGACGGTCGAACACCGGGGAGCTGTTTTTT
CDR3: CSARRSNTGELFF

D: TRBD2
size: NA
J: TRBJ2-5
V: TRBV7-2
DNA: TGTGCCAGCAGCTTCGGGACTAGCTTCGAGACCCAGTACTTC
CDR3: CASSFGTSFETQYF

D: NA
size: many
J: TRBJ2-7
V: TRBV20-1
DNA: TGCAGTGCTAGTCGGGAGTTTCTATACGGCGAGCAGTACTTC
CDR3: CSASREFLYGEQYF

D: NA
size: few
J: TRBJ1-3
V: TRBV10-3
DNA: TGTGCCATCAGTCCCGTAACTTTGATCAGCTCTGGAAACACCATATATTTT
CDR3: CAISPVTLISSGNTIYF

D: NA
size: many
J: TRBJ1-2
V: TRBV2
DNA: TGTGCCAGCAGTGAGGGTGTATATGGCTACACCTTC
CDR3: CASSEGVYGYTF

D: NA
size: NA
J: TRBJ1-2
V: TRBV27
DNA: TGTGCCAGCCAGGGGCGGACAGACTATGGCTACACCTTC
CDR3: CASQGRTDYGYTF

D: TRBD1
size: few
J: TRBJ1-2
V: TRBV7-9
DNA: TGTGCCAGCAGCTCAGTGGGACAGGGGTATGGCTACACCTTC
CDR3: CASSSVGQGYGYTF

D: TRBD1
size: many
J: TRBJ2-7
V: TRBV11-2
DNA: TGTGCCAGCAGCTTAATAAGGGGACAGGCCACCTCCTTTGAGCAGTACTTC
CDR3: CASSLIRGQATSFEQYF

D: TRBD2
size: many
J: TRBJ2-1
V: TRBV29-1
DNA: TGCAGCGTCGGCGGGGGGGTTAGCTCCTACAATGAGCAGTTCTTC
CDR3: CSVGGGVSSYNEQFF

D: NA
size: few
J: TRBJ2-3
V: TRBV9
DNA: TGTGCCAGCAGCGTAGTTGACCCTAGCACAGATACGCAGTATTTT
CDR3: CASSVVDPSTDTQYF

D: NA
size: many
J: TRBJ1-6
V: TRBV6-2/TRBV6-3
DNA: TGTGCCAGCAGCGACGGGACTTTAAATTCACCCCTCCACTTT
CDR3: CASSDGTLNSPLHF

D: TRBD1
size: few
J: TRBJ1-2
V: TRBV7-2
DNA: TGTGCCAGCAGCTTGGACAGGGGTGTACTTGGCTACACCTTC
CDR3: CASSLDRGVLGYTF

D: NA
size: NA
J: TRBJ2-3
V: TRBV5-1
DNA: TGCGCCAGCAGCCCCGGGACCCACGGCACAGATACGCAGTATTTT
CDR3: CASSPGTHGTDTQYF

D: TRBD1
size: many
J: TRBJ2-7
V: TRBV18
DNA: TGTGCCAGCTCTCCCGGACAGGGCAGATCGTACGAGCAGTACTTC
CDR3: CASSPGQGRSYEQYF

D: TRBD2
size: NA
J: TRBJ2-1
V: TRBV12-3/TRBV12-4
DNA: TGTGCCAGCAGACTAGCGGGGGGGTTCCTTGAGCAGTTCTTC
CDR3: CASRLAGGFLEQFF

D: TRBD2
size: few
J: TRBJ2-7
V: TRBV13
DNA: TGTGCCAGCAGATCTAGCGGGAGATCCTACGAGCAGTACTTC
CDR3: CASRSSGRSYEQYF

D: NA
size: many
J: TRBJ2-7
V: TRBV12-3/TRBV12-4
DNA: TGTGCCAGCAGTTTCGGCGGGACACTCTACTACGAGCAGTACTTC
CDR3: CASSFGGTLYYEQYF

D: TRBD2
size: NA
J: TRBJ2-3
V: TRBV12-3/TRBV12-4
DNA: TGTGCCAGCAGCACTCCGGTTAGCGGGGGATACTTTACGCAGTATTTT
CDR3: CASSTPVSGGYFTQYF

D: TRBD2
size: few
J: TRBJ2-1
V: TRBV20-1
DNA: TGCAGTGCTCCTAGCGGATACAATGAGCAGTTCTTC
CDR3: CSAPSGYNEQFF

D: TRBD1
size: many
J: TRBJ1-2
V: TRBV6-5
DNA: TGTGCCAGCAGCCGGACAGGGAACGGCTACACCTTC
CDR3: CASSRTGNGYTF

D: NA
size: few
J: TRBJ2-3
V: TRBV4-1
DNA: TGCGCCAGCTGGGGAGATACGCAGTATTTT
CDR3: CASWGDTQYF

D: TRBD1
size: NA
J: TRBJ1-1
V: TRBV18
DNA: TGTGCCAGCTCAAGGACAGGGGACACTGAAGCTTTCTTT
CDR3: CASSRTGDTEAFF

D: NA
size: many
J: TRBJ2-1
V: TRBV12-3/TRBV12-4
DNA: TGTGCCAGCAGTTCCCATGCGGACTCCTACAATGAGCAGTTCTTC
CDR3: CASSSHADSYNEQFF

D: NA
size: few
J: TRBJ2-7
V: TRBV2
DNA: TGTGCCAGCAGTGGGGCCTTTATCTACGAGCAGTACTTC
CDR3: CASSGAFIYEQYF

D: NA
size: many
J: TRBJ1-6
V: TRBV20-1
DNA: TGCAGTGTCTCACCCCTACAGCCCACTACCAATTCACCCCTCCACTTT
CDR3: CSVSPLQPTTNSPLHF

D: NA
size: NA
J: TRBJ2-2
V: TRBV19
DNA: TGTGCCAGTAGTATAACACCCACCGGGGAGCTGTTTTTT
CDR3: CASSITPTGELFF

D: NA
size: few
J: TRBJ2-3
V: TRBV10-2
DNA: TGCGCCAGCAGTGACCCGAATACGCAGTATTTT
CDR3: CASSDPNTQYF

D: NA
size: NA
J: TRBJ2-2
V: TRBV6-6
DNA: TGTGCCAGCAGTTACGATCCCTCCCTAGGGAGCACCGGGGATCTGTTTTTT
CDR3: CASSYDPSLGSTGDLFF

D: NA
size: NA
J: TRBJ1-1
V: TRBV12-3/TRBV12-4
DNA: TGTGCCAGCAGTTTAGGACAGGTAATTCCTCGGAATTTCTTT
CDR3: CASSLGQVIPRNFF

D: NA
size: few
J: TRBJ2-7
V: TRBV12-3/TRBV12-4
DNA: TGTGCCAGCACCCATGGGGGCTCCCTGACCCCCTACGAGCAGTACTTC
CDR3: CASTHGGSLTPYEQYF

D: NA
size: few
J: TRBJ2-5
V: TRBV28
DNA: TGTGCCAGCAGTTTAGGGGGCCAAGAGACCCAGTACTTC
CDR3: CASSLGGQETQYF

D: NA
size: few
J: TRBJ2-1
V: TRBV11-3
DNA: TGTGCCAGCAGCTCCACCAGTGAGCAGTTCTTC
CDR3: CASSSTSEQFF

D: TRBD1
size: NA
J: TRBJ1-2
V: TRBV28
DNA: TGTGCCAGCCGGACAGGGGGTAATAGCTACACCTTC
CDR3: CASRTGGNSYTF

D: TRBD1
size: many
J: TRBJ1-1
V: TRBV18
DNA: TGTGCCAGCTCACCGCGACAGGGGCAAGCTTTCTTT
CDR3: CASSPRQGQAFF

D: NA
size: many
J: TRBJ1-3
V: TRBV6-5
DNA: TGTGCCAGCAGTTACCGGAACTCTGGAAACACCATATATTTT
CDR3: CASSYRNSGNTIYF

D: NA
size: once
J: TRBJ2-7
V: TRBV5-5
DNA: TGTGCCAGCAGCTTGTGGGGCAACTCCTACGAGCAGTACTTC
CDR3: CASSLWGNSYEQYF

D: NA
size: NA
J: TRBJ1-6
V: TRBV4-3
DNA: TGCGCCAGCAGCCAAGATTGGGGAAGAAGTAATTCACCCCTCCACTTT
CDR3: CASSQDWGRSNSPLHF

D: NA
size: NA
J: TRBJ1-1
V: TRBV12-3/TRBV12-4
DNA: TGTGCCAGCAGTTCCTCGGGCACTGAAGCTTTCTTT
CDR3: CASSSSGTEAFF

D: TRBD1
size: many
J: TRBJ1-3
V: TRBV11-2
DNA: TGTGCCAGCAGCCCCGGACAGGGTGTGAGGGGAAACACCATATATTTT
CDR3: CASSPGQGVRGNTIYF

D: TRBD1
size: NA
J: TRBJ2-3
V: TRBV10-2
DNA: TGCGCCAGCAGTATGACAGGGACCACAGATACGCAGTATTTT
CDR3: CASSMTGTTDTQYF

D: NA
size: many
J: TRBJ1-2
V: TRBV6-5
DNA: TGTGCCAGCAGTTTTAATCAGCCCGCTAACTATGGCTACACCTTC
CDR3: CASSFNQPANYGYTF

D: NA
size: many
J: TRBJ1-1
V: TRBV5-5
DNA: TGTGCCAGCAGCTTGGGACACCTGAACACTGAAGCTTTCTTT
CDR3: CASSLGHLNTEAFF

D: NA
size: few
J: TRBJ2-2
V: TRBV20-1
DNA: TGCAGTGCCCGCCCGATAGCTAACACCGGGGAGCTGTTTTTT
CDR3: CSARPIANTGELFF

D: NA
size: NA
J: TRBJ2-3
V: TRBV4-2
DNA: TGTGCCAGCAGCTACAATCGTTTGGATACGCAGTATTTT
CDR3: CASSYNRLDTQYF